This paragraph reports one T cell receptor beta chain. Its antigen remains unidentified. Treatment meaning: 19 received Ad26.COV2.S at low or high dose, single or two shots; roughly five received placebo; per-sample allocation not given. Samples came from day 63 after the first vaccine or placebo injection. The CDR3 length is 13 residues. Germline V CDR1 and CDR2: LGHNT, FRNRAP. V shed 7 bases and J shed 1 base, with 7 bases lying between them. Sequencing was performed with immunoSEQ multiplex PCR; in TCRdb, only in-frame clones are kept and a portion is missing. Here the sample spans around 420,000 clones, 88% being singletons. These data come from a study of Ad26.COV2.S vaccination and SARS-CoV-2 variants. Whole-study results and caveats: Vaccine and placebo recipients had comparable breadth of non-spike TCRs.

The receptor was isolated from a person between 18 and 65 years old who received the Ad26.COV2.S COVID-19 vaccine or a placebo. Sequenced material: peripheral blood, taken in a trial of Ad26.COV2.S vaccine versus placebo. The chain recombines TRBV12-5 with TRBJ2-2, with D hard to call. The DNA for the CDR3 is TGTGCTAGTGCCGCTGAGAACACCGGGGAGCTGTTTTTT. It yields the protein CASAAENTGELFF.